This TCR beta chain was found in a study of blood T cell repertoires in COVID-19. The authors' processing: By means of reference gene primer amplification, nucleated cell counts were estimated. Assay used: immunoSEQ multiplex PCR; TCRdb lists only in-frame clones, some missing. Clone size and the V and J calls come from that table; the DNA yielded D and trimming. This sample has some 280,000 clones, with over 80% found just once. Sequencing was done on a sample of peripheral blood. The clonotype originates from a woman aged 45-65 years with active or convalescent COVID-19.

CDR3 DNA: TGCGCCAGCAGCCCCGGACTAGCGGGAGGGGTAGATACGCAGTATTTT. It translates to CASSPGLAGGVDTQYF. The chain couples TRBV5-1 to TRBJ2-3; 15 bases are a match to TRBD2. CDR3 length: 16 residues. With V trimmed by 4 bases and J by 5 bases, 5 bases remained unmatched. Germline CDR1 is SGHRS and CDR2 is YFSETQ.